The present entry profiles one T cell receptor (beta chain) with its context. What it recognizes is unknown. The record originates from a study of beta chain features in type 1 diabetes. Study-wide context: There was similarity between patients and healthy donors in age, gender and cell yields. General study findings and limits: The question of HLA type influencing TCRB rearrangement was one that remained unresolved here. The similarity of naive, central memory and Treg TCRB repertoires appeared greater among patients than among healthy donors.

Expressed TCRB transcripts got sequenced, as all isolated RNA was reverse transcribed. Read counts averaged around 3.5 million for samples of naive, central memory and regulatory T cells. TCRdb's table, derived via immunoSEQ multiplex PCR, lists solely in-frame clones and lacks some. The profile shows hundreds of thousands of clones, roughly a sixth of them singletons. Material for sequencing was naive CD4+ T cells from blood. The TCR sequence derives from a woman younger than 35 in good health.

DNA for the CDR3: TGTGCCAGCAGCCAAGAACCGACAGGGACTATTGGCTACACCTTC. Translating gives CASSQEPTGTIGYTF. The genes are TRBV4-2 and TRBJ1-2; 7 bases are shared with TRBD1. Germline CDR1 is LGHNA and CDR2 is YNFKEQ. The CDR3 runs 15 residues. V lost 0 bases, J lost 7 bases, and 8 bases stayed unmatched.